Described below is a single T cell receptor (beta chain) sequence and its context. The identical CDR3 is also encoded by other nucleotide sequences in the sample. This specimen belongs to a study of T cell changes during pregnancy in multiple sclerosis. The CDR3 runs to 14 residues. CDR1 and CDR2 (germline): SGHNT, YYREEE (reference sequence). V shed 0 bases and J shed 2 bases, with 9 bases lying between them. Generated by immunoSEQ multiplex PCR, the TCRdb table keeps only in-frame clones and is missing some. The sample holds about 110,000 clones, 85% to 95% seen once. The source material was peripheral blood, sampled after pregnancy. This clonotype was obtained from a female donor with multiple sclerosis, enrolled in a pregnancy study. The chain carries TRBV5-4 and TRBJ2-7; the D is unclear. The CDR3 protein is CASSLAGGAYEQYF. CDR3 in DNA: TGTGCCAGCAGCTTGGCCGGCGGAGCCTACGAGCAGTACTTC.